The T cell receptor (beta chain) under discussion was sequenced for a study of T cells in Graves' hyperthyroidism and ophthalmopathy (dated by TCRdb to about 2019). About the full investigation: Peripheral blood was sampled at the time of initial diagnosis, prior to any treatment. To identify TCR V-J signatures that set the groups apart, the researchers used a discovery cohort of about a hundred patients, made up of 40 to 45 with Graves' ophthalmopathy and 57 with stable Graves' hyperthyroidism. In addition, the study compared T-cell repertoires in thyroid tissue and in blood from a handful of Graves' hyperthyroidism patients. Prospective prediction of ophthalmopathy was tested in an independent validation cohort consisting of about 20 hyperthyroidism patients and approximately 16 patients who later progressed to ophthalmopathy. After blood sampling, hyperthyroidism patients were treated with methimazole at a starting dose of 30 mg daily, and ophthalmopathy patients were treated with high-dose intravenous methylprednisolone. According to the paper, TCR Vbeta CDR3 sequencing was carried out on 135 peripheral blood samples, which came from over 40 ophthalmopathy, around 75 hyperthyroidism and about 17 progressor patients. The 75 to 100 discovery patients were randomly split 7:3 into training and test sets. What the research found in general, with its limitations: A model built on a 13 V-J signature distinguished ophthalmopathy from stable hyperthyroidism, reaching roughly 88% sensitivity and about 81% specificity in cross-validation and 80%/75% in testing. Most expanded thyroid clonotypes (frequency above 0.001) were also detected in blood, suggesting blood repertoires may reflect thyroid immune responses. In validation, the model predicted progression to ophthalmopathy a median of roughly 6.5 months before onset, with about 70% sensitivity and 72.22% specificity. Sample size was not statistically predetermined, and investigators were not blinded to group allocation.

This clonotype came up a few times. Its antigen target is currently unknown. No per-base quality is available; no much larger clone lies one base away. Via the germline V gene, CDR1 is KGHSH and CDR2 LQKENI. The V end gives up 5 bases and the J end 3 bases, leaving 3 bases in the junction not matched to a gene. Taken from cysteine to phenylalanine, the CDR3 has 13 residues. Only the CDR3 part of the read is kept: 39 bases, read in frame from the first base. Ophthalmopathy patients had moderately to severely active disease, with a Clinical Activity Score of 3 or more, a NOSPECS grade of 4 or more, and a disease duration of less than 3 months. The study excluded patients with uncontrolled infections, other autoimmune diseases, pregnancy or lactation. Diagnoses were established on the basis of clinical symptoms, serum thyroxine and TRAb, thyroid ultrasound, and orbital computed tomography. PBMCs were isolated from about 10 ml of fresh peripheral blood by Ficoll-Paque density gradient centrifugation. Trizol reagent was used to extract total RNA, and RNA quality was then checked on an Agilent 2100 Bioanalyzer.

Amplification of TCR beta CDR3 regions was carried out from RNA transcripts. For the first round of RT-PCR on the TCR CDR3, the HTBI primer set was used together with the Qiagen OneStep RT-PCR kit. Libraries were constructed in a second round of multiplex PCR, after which size selection and purification were carried out. Libraries were sequenced paired-end with 100 bp reads on an Illumina HiSeq2000. Concerning the study's data processing: SOAPnuke was used to process the raw data, removing reads that contained adapters or uncalled bases, had a mean Phred below 15, or lacked an exact match to the constant primer or identifier. High-quality paired reads were merged with COPE v1.2.5, and unique nucleotide sequences were defined as clonotypes. Clonotypes were aligned to IMGT TRBV, TRBD and TRBJ reference segments using MiTCR v1.1. Analysis was restricted to V-J combinations with a frequency above 0.0001, which covered 99.2% of repertoires. A TCS score was defined as the ratio of F50 (clonal expansion) to E x V (chaos), with BLOSUM62-based TCRdist applied between CDR3 peptides within each V-J. Welch's t-statistics and random forest reduced around 510 V-J features to 13, which were used in a naive Bayes classifier (R e1071). The raw public data were reprocessed by TCRdb itself: fastp quality trimming at Q25, MiXCR clonotype calling, in-frame beta chains only. All rows with the same CDR3 protein become a single entry with the most common DNA and genes. The V and J calls, along with clone size, are taken from TCRdb and not from the paper's own processing. The sample table lists 600,000 or so distinct CDR3 sequences, 11% to 15% of them with a count of one. Of the sample, roughly 6.9% is held by the ten largest clones.

The sample taken for sequencing was blood. This TCR derives from a woman aged 18-29 years with Graves' ophthalmopathy. This chain is built from TRBV18 and TRBJ2-5; 7 nucleotides in the junction match TRBD2. The CDR3 region reads CASSSLAEETQYF. The DNA sequence is TGTGCCAGCTCATCGCTAGCGGAAGAGACCCAGTACTTC.